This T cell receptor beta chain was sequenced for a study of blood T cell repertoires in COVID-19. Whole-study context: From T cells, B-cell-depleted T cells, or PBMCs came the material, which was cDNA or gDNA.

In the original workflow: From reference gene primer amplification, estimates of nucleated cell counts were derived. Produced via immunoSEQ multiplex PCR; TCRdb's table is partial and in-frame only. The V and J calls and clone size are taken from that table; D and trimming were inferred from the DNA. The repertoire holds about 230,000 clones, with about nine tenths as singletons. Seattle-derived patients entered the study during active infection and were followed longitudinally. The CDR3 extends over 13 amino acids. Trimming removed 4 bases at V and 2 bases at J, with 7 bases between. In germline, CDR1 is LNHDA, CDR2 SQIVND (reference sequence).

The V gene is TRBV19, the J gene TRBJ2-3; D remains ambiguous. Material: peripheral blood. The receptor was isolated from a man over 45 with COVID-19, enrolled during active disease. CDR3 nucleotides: TGTGCCAGTAGTACGTCTTTCACAGATACGCAGTATTTT. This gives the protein CASSTSFTDTQYF.